The clone carrying this T cell receptor (beta chain) was detected many times. Its antigen remains unknown. The data are from a study of T-cell reconstitution after alpha-beta-depleted transplantation in children. General study findings and limits: For some patients, TCRbeta diversity was high at day 60 because of recipient T cells and thymic progenitors that survived. A year had passed since transplant, and T-cell counts and diversity by then came mostly from newly produced T cells. After transplant, at about two months, alpha-beta T cells were reportedly derived from several hundred expanded graft clones.

The TCRbeta library was prepared with unique molecular identifiers. TCRdb independently ran MiXCR on the PCR reads; one entry per CDR3 protein. Counted here are about 300,000 distinct CDR3 sequences, 6% to 10% occurring once; the ten biggest clones make up 9.1%. Trimming took off 3 bases at V and 3 bases at J, with 23 bases between the two ends. The CDR3 runs 17 residues. Per germline, CDR1 DFQATT and CDR2 SNEGSKA (reference sequence). The chain recombines TRBV20-1 with TRBJ1-1, with D possibly matching TRBD1 (6 bases). Sequenced material: peripheral blood, taken 360 days after TCRalphabeta/CD19-depleted stem cell transplant. The TCR comes from a female patient aged 2-9 years who had a stem cell transplant for Fanconi anemia, so the T cells may come from the graft donor. The CDR3 coding sequence is TGCAGTGCTAGGCCCGGACAGTTCCTCTTCGGGGACACTGAAGCTTTCTTT. It is translated as CSARPGQFLFGDTEAFF.